The subject of this entry is one T cell receptor beta chain. Its antigen remains unknown. This sample is part of a study of cytomegalovirus exposure and HLA in healthy donors. Findings and limits, study-wide: Several of the most significant clusters appeared linked to common viral pathogens, based on a later analysis. Relative to the approximately 680-donor mean, N-insertions were reportedly fewer in an Asian-associated ancestry cluster in a later analysis.

The PCR ran on 60 Vbeta and 13 Jbeta primers. Method: immunoSEQ multiplex PCR; TCRdb's copy keeps in-frame clones and lacks some. The profile shows roughly 120,000 clones, around 80% of them singletons. The sequence came from a woman aged 18-29 years in good health and CMV-seronegative. Source material: PBMCs.

This CDR3 reads CASSYGLQNYGYTF. CDR3 in DNA: TGTGCCAGCAGTTACGGTCTCCAGAACTATGGCTACACCTTC. The genes are TRBV6-5 and TRBJ1-2; D is uncertain. CDR1 MNHEY and CDR2 SVGAGI come from the germline V gene. The CDR3 totals 14 residues. V was cut by 2 bases and J by 2 bases, with 9 bases left in between.